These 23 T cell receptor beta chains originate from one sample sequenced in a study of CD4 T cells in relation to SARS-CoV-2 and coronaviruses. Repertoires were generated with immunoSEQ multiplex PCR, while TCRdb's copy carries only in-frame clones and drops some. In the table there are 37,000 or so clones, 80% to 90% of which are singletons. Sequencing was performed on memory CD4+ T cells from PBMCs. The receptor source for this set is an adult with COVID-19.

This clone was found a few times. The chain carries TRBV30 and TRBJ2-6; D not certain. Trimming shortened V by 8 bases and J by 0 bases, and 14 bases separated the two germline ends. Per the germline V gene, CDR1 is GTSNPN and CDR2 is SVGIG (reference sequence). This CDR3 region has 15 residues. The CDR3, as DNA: TGTGCCAGTGGCAGATCGTTCTCTGGGGCCAACGTCCTGACTTTC. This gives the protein CASGRSFSGANVLTF.

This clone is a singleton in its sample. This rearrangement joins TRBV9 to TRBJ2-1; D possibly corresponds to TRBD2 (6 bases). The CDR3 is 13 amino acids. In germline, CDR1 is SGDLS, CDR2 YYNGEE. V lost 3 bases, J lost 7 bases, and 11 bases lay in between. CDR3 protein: CASSGLGGNEQFF. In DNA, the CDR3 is TGTGCCAGCAGCGGGTTGGGGGGTAATGAGCAGTTCTTC.

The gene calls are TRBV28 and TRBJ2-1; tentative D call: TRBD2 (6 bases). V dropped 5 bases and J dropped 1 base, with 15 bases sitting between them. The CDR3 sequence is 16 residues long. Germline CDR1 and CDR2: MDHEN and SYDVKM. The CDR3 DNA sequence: TGTGCCAGCAGTCCGACTAGTTTCTATTCCTACAATGAGCAGTTCTTC. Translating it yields CASSPTSFYSYNEQFF.

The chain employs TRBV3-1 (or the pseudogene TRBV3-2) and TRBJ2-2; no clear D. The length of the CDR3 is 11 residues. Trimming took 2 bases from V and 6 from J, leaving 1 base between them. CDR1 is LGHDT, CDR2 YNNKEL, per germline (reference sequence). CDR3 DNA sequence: TGTGCCAGCAGCCAATCCGGGGAGCTGTTTTTT. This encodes CASSQSGELFF.

CDR3 DNA: TGTGCCAGCAGCCAGGGGGGGGGTGAGCAGTTCTTC. This encodes CASSQGGGEQFF. The gene calls are TRBV7-2 and TRBJ2-1; D might be TRBD1 or TRBD2, each matching 7 bases. The CDR3 loop spans 12 amino acids. Germline V gene sequence: CDR1 SGHTA, CDR2 FQGNSA. The germline V and J ends were trimmed by 5 bases and 9 bases, with 11 bases remaining between them.

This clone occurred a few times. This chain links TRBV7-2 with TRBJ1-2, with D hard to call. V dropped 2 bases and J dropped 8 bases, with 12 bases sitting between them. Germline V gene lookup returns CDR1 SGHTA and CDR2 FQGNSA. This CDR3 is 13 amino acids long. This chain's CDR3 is CASSLITVGGYTF. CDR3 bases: TGTGCCAGCAGCTTAATAACGGTGGGGGGCTACACCTTC.

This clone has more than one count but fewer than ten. The CDR3 spells CASSQEAAQASGANVLTF. In DNA form, the CDR3 reads TGTGCCAGCAGCCAAGAGGCGGCCCAAGCGTCCGGGGCCAACGTCCTGACTTTC. This chain uses TRBV4-2 with TRBJ2-6; unclear D gene. The V end was cut by 0 bases, the J end by 4 bases, with 16 bases between. CDR3 length equals 18 residues. Germline CDR1 LGHNA, CDR2 YNFKEQ.

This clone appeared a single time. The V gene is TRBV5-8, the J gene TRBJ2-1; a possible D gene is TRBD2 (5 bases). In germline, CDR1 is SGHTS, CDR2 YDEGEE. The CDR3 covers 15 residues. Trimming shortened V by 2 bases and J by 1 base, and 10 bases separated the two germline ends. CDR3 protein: CASSFRGYSYNEQFF. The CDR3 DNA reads TGTGCCAGCAGCTTCCGGGGTTATTCCTACAATGAGCAGTTCTTC.

This CDR3 reads CASSLEGSGQQETQYF. The CDR3 DNA reads TGCGCCAGCAGCTTGGAGGGGTCGGGACAGCAAGAGACCCAGTACTTC. J is TRBJ2-5 and V is TRBV5-1; 7 positions agree with TRBD1. The CDR3 consists of 16 residues. Trimming at V came to 0 bases and at J to 2 bases, leaving 7 bases not matched to a gene. Per the germline V gene, CDR1 is SGHRS and CDR2 is YFSETQ.

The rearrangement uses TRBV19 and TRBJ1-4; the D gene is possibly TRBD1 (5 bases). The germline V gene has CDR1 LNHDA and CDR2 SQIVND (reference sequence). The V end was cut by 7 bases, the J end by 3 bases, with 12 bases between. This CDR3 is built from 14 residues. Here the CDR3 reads CASISTGANEKLFF. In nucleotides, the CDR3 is TGTGCCAGTATCTCTACAGGAGCTAATGAAAAACTGTTTTTT.

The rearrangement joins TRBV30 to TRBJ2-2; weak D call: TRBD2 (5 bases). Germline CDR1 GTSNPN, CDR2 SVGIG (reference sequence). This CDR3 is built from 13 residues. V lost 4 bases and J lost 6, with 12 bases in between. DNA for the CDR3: TGTGCCTGGAAAGAGAAGAGGGCCGGGGAGCTGTTTTTT. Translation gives CAWKEKRAGELFF.

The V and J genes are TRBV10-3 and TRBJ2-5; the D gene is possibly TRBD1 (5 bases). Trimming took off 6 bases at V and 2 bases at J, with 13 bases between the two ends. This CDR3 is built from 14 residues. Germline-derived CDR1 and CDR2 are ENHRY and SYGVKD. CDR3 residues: CAIRTQGTQETQYF. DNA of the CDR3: TGTGCCATCAGGACCCAGGGCACACAAGAGACCCAGTACTTC.

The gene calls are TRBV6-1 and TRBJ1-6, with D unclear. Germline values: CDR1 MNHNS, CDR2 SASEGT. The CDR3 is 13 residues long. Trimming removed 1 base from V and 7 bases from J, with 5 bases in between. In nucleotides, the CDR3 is TGTGCCAGCAGTGAAGGAAACAATTCACCCCTCCACTTT. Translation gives CASSEGNNSPLHF.

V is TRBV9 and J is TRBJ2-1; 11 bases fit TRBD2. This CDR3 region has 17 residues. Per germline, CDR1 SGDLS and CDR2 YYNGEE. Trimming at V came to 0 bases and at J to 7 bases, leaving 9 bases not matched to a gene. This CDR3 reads CASSVALGVAGGNEQFF. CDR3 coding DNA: TGTGCCAGCAGCGTAGCTCTGGGAGTAGCGGGGGGGAATGAGCAGTTCTTC.

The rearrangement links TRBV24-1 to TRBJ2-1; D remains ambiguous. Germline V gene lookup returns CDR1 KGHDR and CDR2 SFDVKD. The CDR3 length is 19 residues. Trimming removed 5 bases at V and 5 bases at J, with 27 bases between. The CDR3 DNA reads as TGTGCCACCAGTGTCAATCCAGTAGGGTGGCGGATTACCAACAATGAGCAGTTCTTC. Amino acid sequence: CATSVNPVGWRITNNEQFF.

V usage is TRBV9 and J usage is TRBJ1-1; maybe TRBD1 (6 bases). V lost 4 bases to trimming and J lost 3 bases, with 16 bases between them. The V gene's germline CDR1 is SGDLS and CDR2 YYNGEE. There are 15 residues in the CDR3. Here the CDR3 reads CASSTVGKGDTEAFF. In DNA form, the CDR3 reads TGTGCCAGCAGCACCGTAGGGAAGGGGGACACTGAAGCTTTCTTT.

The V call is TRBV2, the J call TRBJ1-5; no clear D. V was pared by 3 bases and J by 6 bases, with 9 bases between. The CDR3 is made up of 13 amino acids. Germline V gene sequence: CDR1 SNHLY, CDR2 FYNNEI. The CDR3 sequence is CASSEGIPQPQHF. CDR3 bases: TGTGCCAGCAGTGAGGGAATCCCTCAGCCCCAGCATTTT.

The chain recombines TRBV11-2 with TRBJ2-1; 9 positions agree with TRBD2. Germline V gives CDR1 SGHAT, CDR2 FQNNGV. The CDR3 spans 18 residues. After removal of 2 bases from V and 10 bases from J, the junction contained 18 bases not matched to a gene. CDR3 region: CASSLLGSAGGEFREQFF. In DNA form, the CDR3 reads TGTGCCAGCAGCTTACTTGGGTCCGCGGGAGGGGAGTTCAGAGAGCAGTTCTTC.

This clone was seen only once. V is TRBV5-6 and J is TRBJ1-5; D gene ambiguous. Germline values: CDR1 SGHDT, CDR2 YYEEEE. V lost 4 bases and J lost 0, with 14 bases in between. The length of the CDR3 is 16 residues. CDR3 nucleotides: TGTGCCAGCAGCACCGGAGTGGGGTATAGCAATCAGCCCCAGCATTTT. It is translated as CASSTGVGYSNQPQHF.

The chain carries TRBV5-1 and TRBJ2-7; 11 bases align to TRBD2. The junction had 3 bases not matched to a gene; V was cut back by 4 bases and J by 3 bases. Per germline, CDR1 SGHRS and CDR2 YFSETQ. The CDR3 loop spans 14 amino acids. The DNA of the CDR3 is TGCGCCAGCAGCCCGACTAGCGGGATCTACGAGCAGTACTTC. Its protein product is CASSPTSGIYEQYF.

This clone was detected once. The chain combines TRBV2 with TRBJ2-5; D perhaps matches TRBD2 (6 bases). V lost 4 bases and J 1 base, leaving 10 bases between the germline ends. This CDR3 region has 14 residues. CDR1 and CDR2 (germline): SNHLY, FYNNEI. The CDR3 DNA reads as TGTGCCAGCAGTGCGGATAGCGGCCAAGAGACCCAGTACTTC. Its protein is CASSADSGQETQYF.

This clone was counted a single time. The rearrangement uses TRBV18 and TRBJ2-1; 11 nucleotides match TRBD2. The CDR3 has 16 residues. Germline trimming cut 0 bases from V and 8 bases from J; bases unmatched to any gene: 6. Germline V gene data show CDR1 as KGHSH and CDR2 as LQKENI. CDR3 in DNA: TGTGCCAGCTCACCACCTAGCGGGAGGGCCGCCTATGAGCAGTTCTTC. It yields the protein CASSPPSGRAAYEQFF.

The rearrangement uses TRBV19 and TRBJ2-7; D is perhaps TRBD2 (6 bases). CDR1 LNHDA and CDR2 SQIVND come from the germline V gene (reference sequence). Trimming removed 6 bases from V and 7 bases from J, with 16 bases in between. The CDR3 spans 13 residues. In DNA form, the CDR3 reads TGTGCCAGTAGGGTAGCGGCCTACGGGGAGCAGTACTTC. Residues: CASRVAAYGEQYF.